The clone carrying this TCR beta chain was seen only once. These data come from a study of radiotherapy plus CTLA-4 blockade in lung cancer. The table came from immunoSEQ multiplex PCR; TCRdb's copy has only in-frame clones and leaves some out. In the table there are 90,000 to 100,000 clones, approximately 75% of which are singletons. Sequencing used peripheral blood, obtained from a patient treated with radiotherapy plus ipilimumab. The clonotype was recovered from a human donor with non-small cell lung cancer who had a partial response to radiotherapy plus ipilimumab. Some clones in this sample may be carry-over from other donors' samples.

The CDR3, as DNA: TGTGCCAGCAGCCTCCATCCGGGGGGGGGCTACACCTTC. This codes for CASSLHPGGGYTF. The chain recombines TRBV7-8 with TRBJ1-2, with D possibly matching TRBD1 (5 bases). With 5 bases removed from V and 8 bases from J, the gap between germline ends came to 15 bases. Per the germline V gene, CDR1 is SGHVS and CDR2 is FQNEAQ. The CDR3 is made up of 13 amino acids.